This TCR beta chain came from a study of cytomegalovirus exposure and HLA in healthy donors. As for the study in general: Researchers previously reported finding just under 120 million unique TCR beta sequences from 150 million to 200 million T cells.

Primers: 60 Vbeta forward and 13 Jbeta reverse. Repertoires were generated with immunoSEQ multiplex PCR, while TCRdb's copy carries only in-frame clones and drops some. Of 250,000 to 350,000 clones listed, roughly two thirds are singletons. V was shortened by 6 bases and J by 6 bases, with 11 bases between the two germline ends. In germline, CDR1 is SGHAT, CDR2 FQNNGV. This CDR3 contains 12 residues. On this clone itself: What it binds is unknown.

Study-level points and caveats: V- and J-gene trimming of TCR beta was linked (in a later analysis) to a missense DCLRE1C variant.

The chain joins TRBV11-2 to TRBJ1-1; D ambiguous. The specimen sequenced was PBMCs. The receptor's source is a female donor in good health and CMV-seronegative. CDR3 nucleotide sequence: TGTGCCAGCAGGGGAGGTGGCGCTGAAGCTTTCTTT. Translating it yields CASRGGGAEAFF. Looking up the rest from reference TRBV11-2 and TRBJ1-1 gives the full variable domain: EAGVAQSPRYKIIEKRQSVAFWCNPISGHATLYWYQQILGQGPKLLIQFQNNGVVDDSQLPKDRFSAERLKGVDSTLKIQPAKLEDSAVYLCASRGGGAEAFFGQGTRLTVV.